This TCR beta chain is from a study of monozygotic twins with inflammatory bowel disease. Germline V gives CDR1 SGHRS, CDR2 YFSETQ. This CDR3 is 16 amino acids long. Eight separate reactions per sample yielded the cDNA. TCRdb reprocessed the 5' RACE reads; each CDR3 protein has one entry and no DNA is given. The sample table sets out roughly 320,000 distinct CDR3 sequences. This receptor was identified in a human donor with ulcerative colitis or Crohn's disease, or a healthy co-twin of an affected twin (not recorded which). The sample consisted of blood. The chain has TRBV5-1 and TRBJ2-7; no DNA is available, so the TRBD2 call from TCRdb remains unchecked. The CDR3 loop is CASSTGLSLRSYEQYF.